This TCR beta chain is from a study of T cells after yellow fever vaccination. 5'RACE template switching produced TCR cDNA carrying a universal primer site and UMIs. TCRdb independently ran MiXCR on the 5' RACE reads; one entry per CDR3 protein. The top ten hold over 14% of the sample, which has about 360,000 distinct CDR3 sequences, 6.2% seen once. The specimen was PBMCs, collected 5 days after the yellow fever booster vaccination. This receptor was taken from a man under 40 who received the YFV17D yellow fever vaccine.

The DNA of the CDR3 is TGTGCCAGCAGTTTTTTAGGACATGGCTACACCTTC. This encodes CASSFLGHGYTF. The V call is TRBV12-3 or TRBV12-4, the J call TRBJ1-2; D unresolved. V lost 3 bases to trimming and J lost 6 bases, with 8 bases between them. The CDR3 loop spans 12 amino acids.